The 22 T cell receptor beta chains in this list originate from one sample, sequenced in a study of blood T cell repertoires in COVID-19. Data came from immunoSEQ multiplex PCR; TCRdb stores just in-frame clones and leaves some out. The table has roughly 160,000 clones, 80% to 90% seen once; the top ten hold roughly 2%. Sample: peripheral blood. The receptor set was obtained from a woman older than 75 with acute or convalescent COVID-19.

The CDR3 loop is CATSRGGREGELFF. In nucleotides, the CDR3 is TGTGCCACCAGCAGAGGCGGGCGAGAAGGGGAGCTGTTTTTT. J is TRBJ2-2 and V is TRBV15; perhaps TRBD2 as D (5 bases). Trimming took off 1 base at V and 8 bases at J, with 11 bases between the two ends. The CDR3 covers 14 residues. Per the germline V gene, CDR1 is LNHNV and CDR2 is YYDKDF (reference sequence).

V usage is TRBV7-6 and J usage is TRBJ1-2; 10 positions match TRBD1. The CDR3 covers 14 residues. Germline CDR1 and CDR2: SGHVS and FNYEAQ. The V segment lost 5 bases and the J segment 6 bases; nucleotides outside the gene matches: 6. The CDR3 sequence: CASSTGQGWDGYTF. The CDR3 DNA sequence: TGTGCCAGCAGCACGGGACAGGGGTGGGATGGCTACACCTTC.

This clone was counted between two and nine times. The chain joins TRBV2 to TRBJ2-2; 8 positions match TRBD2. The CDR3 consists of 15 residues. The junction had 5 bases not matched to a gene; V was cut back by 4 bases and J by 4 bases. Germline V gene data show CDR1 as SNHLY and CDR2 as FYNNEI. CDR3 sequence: CASSVGSGATGELFF. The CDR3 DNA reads TGTGCCAGCAGTGTGGGTAGCGGGGCCACCGGGGAGCTGTTTTTT.

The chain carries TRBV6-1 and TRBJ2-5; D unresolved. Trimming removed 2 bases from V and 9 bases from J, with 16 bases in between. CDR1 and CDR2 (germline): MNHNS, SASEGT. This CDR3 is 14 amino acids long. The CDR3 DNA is TGTGCCAGCAGTGAATTCGGTCGCCCCCGGGCCCAGTACTTC. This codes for CASSEFGRPRAQYF.

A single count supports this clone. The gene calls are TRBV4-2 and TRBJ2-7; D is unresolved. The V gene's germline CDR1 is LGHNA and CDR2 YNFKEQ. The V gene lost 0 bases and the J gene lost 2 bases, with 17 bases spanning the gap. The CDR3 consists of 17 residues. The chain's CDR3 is CASSQEPGLHSPYEQYF. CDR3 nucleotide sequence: TGTGCCAGCAGCCAAGAACCAGGTCTCCACTCACCCTACGAGCAGTACTTC.

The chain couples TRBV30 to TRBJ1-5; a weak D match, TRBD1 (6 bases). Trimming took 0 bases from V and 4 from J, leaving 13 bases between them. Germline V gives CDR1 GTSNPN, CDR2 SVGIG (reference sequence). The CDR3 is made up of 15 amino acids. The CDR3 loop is CAWSVEQGGNQPQHF. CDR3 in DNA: TGTGCCTGGAGTGTAGAACAGGGAGGGAATCAGCCCCAGCATTTT.

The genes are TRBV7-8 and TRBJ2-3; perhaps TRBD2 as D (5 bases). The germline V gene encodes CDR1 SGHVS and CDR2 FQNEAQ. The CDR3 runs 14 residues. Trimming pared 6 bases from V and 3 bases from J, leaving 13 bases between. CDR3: CASRALVGTDTQYF. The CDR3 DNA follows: TGTGCCAGCAGGGCACTAGTTGGAACAGATACGCAGTATTTT.

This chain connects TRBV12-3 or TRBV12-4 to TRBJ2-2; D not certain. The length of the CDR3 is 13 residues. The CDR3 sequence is CASLSSPSGELFF. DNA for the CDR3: TGTGCTTCGTTGTCGTCTCCTTCCGGGGAGCTGTTTTTT.

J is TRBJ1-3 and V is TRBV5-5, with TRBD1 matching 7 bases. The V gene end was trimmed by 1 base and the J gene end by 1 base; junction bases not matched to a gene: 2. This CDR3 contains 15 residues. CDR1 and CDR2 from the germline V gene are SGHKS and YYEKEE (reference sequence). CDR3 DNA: TGTGCCAGCAGCTTGTCAGGGGGGTCTGGAAACACCATATATTTT. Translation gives CASSLSGGSGNTIYF.

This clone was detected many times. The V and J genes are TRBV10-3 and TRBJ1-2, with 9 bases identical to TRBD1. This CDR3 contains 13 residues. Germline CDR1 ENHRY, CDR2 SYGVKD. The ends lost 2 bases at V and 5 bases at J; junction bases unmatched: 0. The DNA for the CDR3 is TGTGCCATCAGTGAGGGACAGGGGTATGGCTACACCTTC. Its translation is CAISEGQGYGYTF.

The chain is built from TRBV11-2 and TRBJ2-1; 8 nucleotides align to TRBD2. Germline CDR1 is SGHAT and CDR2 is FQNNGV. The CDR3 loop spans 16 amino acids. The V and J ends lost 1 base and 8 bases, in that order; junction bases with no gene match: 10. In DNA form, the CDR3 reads TGTGCCAGCAGCTTAGTTCTCGCCGGGGGGGTGCATGAGCAGTTCTTC. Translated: CASSLVLAGGVHEQFF.

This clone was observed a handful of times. This chain's CDR3 is CASSPSGGTYEQYF. DNA for the CDR3: TGCGCCAGCAGCCCTAGCGGGGGAACCTACGAGCAGTACTTC. This chain links TRBV5-1 with TRBJ2-7; TRBD2 matches 10 bases. V lost 4 bases to trimming and J lost 2 bases; unmatched junction nucleotides: 3. Germline V gene sequence: CDR1 SGHRS, CDR2 YFSETQ. The CDR3 consists of 14 residues.

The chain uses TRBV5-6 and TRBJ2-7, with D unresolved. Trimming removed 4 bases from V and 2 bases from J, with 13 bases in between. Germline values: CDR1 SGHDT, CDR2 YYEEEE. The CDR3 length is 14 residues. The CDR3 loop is CASSPLAPPYEQYF. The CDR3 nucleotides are TGTGCCAGCAGCCCCTTGGCCCCACCCTACGAGCAGTACTTC. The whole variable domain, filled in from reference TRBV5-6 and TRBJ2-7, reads DAGVTQSPTHLIKTRGQQVTLRCSPKSGHDTVSWYQQALGQGPQFIFQYYEEEERQRGNFPDRFSGHQFPNYSSELNVNALLLGDSALYLCASSPLAPPYEQYFGPGTRLTVT.

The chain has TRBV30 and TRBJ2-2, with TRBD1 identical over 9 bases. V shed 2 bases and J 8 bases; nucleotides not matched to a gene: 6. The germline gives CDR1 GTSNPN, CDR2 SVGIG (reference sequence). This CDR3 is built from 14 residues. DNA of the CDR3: TGTGCCTGGAGTAGGGGACAGGGACTTGGGGAGCTGTTTTTT. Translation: CAWSRGQGLGELFF.

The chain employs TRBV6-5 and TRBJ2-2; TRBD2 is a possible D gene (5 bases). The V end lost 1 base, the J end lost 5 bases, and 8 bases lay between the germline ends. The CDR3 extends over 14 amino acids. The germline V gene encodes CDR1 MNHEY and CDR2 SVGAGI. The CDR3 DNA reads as TGTGCCAGCAGTTACTTCCGGGATACCGGGGAGCTGTTTTTT. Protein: CASSYFRDTGELFF.

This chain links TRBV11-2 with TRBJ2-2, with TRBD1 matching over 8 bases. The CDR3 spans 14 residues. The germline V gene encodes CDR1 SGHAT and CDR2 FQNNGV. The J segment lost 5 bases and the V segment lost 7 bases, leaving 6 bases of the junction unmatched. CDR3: CASKLTGATGELFF. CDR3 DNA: TGTGCCAGCAAATTGACAGGGGCGACCGGGGAGCTGTTTTTT. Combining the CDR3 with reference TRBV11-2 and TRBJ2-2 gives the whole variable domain EAGVAQSPRYKIIEKRQSVAFWCNPISGHATLYWYQQILGQGPKLLIQFQNNGVVDDSQLPKDRFSAERLKGVDSTLKIQPAKLEDSAVYLCASKLTGATGELFFGEGSRLTVL.

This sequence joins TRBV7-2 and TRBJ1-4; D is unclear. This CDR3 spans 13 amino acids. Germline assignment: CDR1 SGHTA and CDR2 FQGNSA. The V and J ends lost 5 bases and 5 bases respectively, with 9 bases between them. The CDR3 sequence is CASSPLMNEKLFF. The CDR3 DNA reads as TGTGCCAGCAGCCCCTTAATGAATGAAAAACTGTTTTTT.

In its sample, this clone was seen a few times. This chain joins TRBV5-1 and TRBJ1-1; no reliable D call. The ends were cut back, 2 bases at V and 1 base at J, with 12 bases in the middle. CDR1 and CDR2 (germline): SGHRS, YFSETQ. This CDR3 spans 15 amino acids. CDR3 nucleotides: TGCGCCAGCAGCTTTGGAGGTTCAGAGAACACTGAAGCTTTCTTT. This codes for CASSFGGSENTEAFF.

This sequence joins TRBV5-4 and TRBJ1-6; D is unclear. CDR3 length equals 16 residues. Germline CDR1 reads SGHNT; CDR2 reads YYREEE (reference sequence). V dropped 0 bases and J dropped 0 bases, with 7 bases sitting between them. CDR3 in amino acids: CASSLVASSYNSPLHF. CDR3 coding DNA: TGTGCCAGCAGCTTGGTAGCAAGCTCCTATAATTCACCCCTCCACTTT.

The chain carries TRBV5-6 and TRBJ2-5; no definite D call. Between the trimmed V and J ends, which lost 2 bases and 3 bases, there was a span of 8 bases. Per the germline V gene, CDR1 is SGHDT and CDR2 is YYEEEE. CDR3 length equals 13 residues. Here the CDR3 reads CASSFAPEETQYF. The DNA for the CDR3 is TGTGCCAGCAGCTTTGCCCCAGAAGAGACCCAGTACTTC.

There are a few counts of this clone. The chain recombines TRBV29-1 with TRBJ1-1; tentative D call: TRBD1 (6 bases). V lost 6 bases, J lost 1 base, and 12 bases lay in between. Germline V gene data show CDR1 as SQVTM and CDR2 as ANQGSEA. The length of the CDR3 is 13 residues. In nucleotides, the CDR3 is TGCAGCGTCCCCTCACAGGGGAACACTGAAGCTTTCTTT. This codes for CSVPSQGNTEAFF.

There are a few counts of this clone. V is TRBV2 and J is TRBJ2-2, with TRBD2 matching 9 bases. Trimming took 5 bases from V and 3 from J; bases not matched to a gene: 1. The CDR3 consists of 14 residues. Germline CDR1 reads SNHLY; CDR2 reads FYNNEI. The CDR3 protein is CASSTSGYTGELFF. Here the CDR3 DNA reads TGTGCCAGCAGTACTAGCGGGTACACCGGGGAGCTGTTTTTT.